The clone carrying this T cell receptor beta chain showed up just a few times. This sample is part of a study of identical twins' blood T cells. TCRdb re-called the 5' RACE reads through MiXCR, storing one row per CDR3 protein. The data contain hundreds of thousands of distinct CDR3 sequences, 28% of them singletons. The sequence was obtained from a woman aged 18 to 55 in good health. The sample taken for sequencing was PBMCs.

The CDR3 DNA reads as TGTGCCAGCAGTTTAGGCGGGAGGGCCGCCGGGGAGCTGTTTTTT. Protein sequence: CASSLGGRAAGELFF. The chain has TRBV12-3 or TRBV12-4 and TRBJ2-2, with 9 positions matching TRBD2. The junction had 3 bases not matched to a gene; V was cut back by 1 base and J by 6 bases. This CDR3 has 15 residues.